Shown below are 15 T cell receptor beta chains from a single sample sequenced in a study of blood T cell repertoires in COVID-19. This table comes from immunoSEQ multiplex PCR, and its TCRdb copy is limited to in-frame clones, with some not included. Of 65,000 to 95,000 clones in the sample, 70% to 85% were seen once. Sequenced sample: peripheral blood. The receptor source for this set is a woman aged 45-65 years with acute or convalescent COVID-19.

The chain carries TRBV28 and TRBJ1-1; 9 bases fit TRBD1. V dropped 3 bases and J dropped 1; count of bases not matched to a gene: 6. This CDR3 contains 16 residues. Germline V gene sequence: CDR1 MDHEN, CDR2 SYDVKM. The CDR3 coding sequence is TGTGCCAGCAGTTTGGGGACAGGGAGATGGAACACTGAAGCTTTCTTT. Protein: CASSLGTGRWNTEAFF.

This clone turned up a few times. The chain carries TRBV24-1 and TRBJ2-2; D may be TRBD2 (5 bases). V was cut by 9 bases and J by 6 bases, with 13 bases left in between. This CDR3 is built from 13 residues. Germline assignment: CDR1 KGHDR and CDR2 SFDVKD. In DNA, the CDR3 is TGTGCCACCGCTAATTCCGGGGCCGGGGAGCTGTTTTTT. This sequence encodes CATANSGAGELFF.

This CDR3 reads CASSPNTKGELFF. The DNA for the CDR3 is TGTGCCAGCTCCCCAAATACAAAGGGGGAGCTGTTTTTT. V usage is TRBV18 and J usage is TRBJ2-2; D gene unclear. Looked up from germline, CDR1 is KGHSH and CDR2 is LQKENI. CDR3 length: 13 residues. The ends were cut back, 6 bases at V and 8 bases at J, with 13 bases in the middle.

By its share, this clone is large. The chain links TRBV24-1 to TRBJ2-3, with a tentative D call TRBD2 (6 bases). Germline values: CDR1 KGHDR, CDR2 SFDVKD. V dropped 4 bases and J dropped 2 bases, with 9 bases sitting between them. The CDR3 sequence is 14 residues long. DNA of the CDR3: TGTGCCACCAGTGAGGAGGGGTTCACAGATACGCAGTATTTT. This codes for CATSEEGFTDTQYF.

The chain couples TRBV5-1 to TRBJ2-1, with D hard to call. The CDR3 consists of 13 residues. The germline CDR1 and CDR2 sequences are SGHRS and YFSETQ. The germline V and J ends were trimmed by 4 bases and 10 bases, with 15 bases remaining between them. The CDR3 sequence is CASSPGSTSEQFF. CDR3 nucleotide sequence: TGCGCCAGCAGCCCGGGTTCCACTTCGGAGCAGTTCTTC.

The rearrangement links TRBV5-1 to TRBJ2-6, with a possible D match to TRBD2 (5 bases). The CDR3 is 16 residues long. CDR1 and CDR2 from the germline V gene are SGHRS and YFSETQ. Trimming left V 7 bases short and J 4 bases short, with 18 bases between. CDR3 sequence reads: CASAPGWTGGANVLTF. The DNA for the CDR3 is TGCGCCAGCGCCCCCGGGTGGACGGGGGGGGCCAACGTCCTGACTTTC. The entire variable domain, with the rest obtained from reference TRBV5-1 and TRBJ2-6, is as follows: KAGVTQTPRYLIKTRGQQVTLSCSPISGHRSVSWYQQTPGQGLQFLFEYFSETQRNKGNFPGRFSGRQFSNSRSEMNVSTLELGDSALYLCASAPGWTGGANVLTFGAGSRLTVL.

The chain uses TRBV4-2 and TRBJ2-5; 12 nucleotides align to TRBD2. This CDR3 has 17 amino acids. CDR1 and CDR2 from the germline V gene are LGHNA and YNFKEQ. The V segment lost 1 base and the J segment 1 base; nucleotides outside the gene matches: 4. CDR3 loop: CASSQAQTSGGQETQYF. The CDR3 nucleotides are TGTGCCAGCAGCCAAGCGCAGACTAGCGGGGGCCAAGAGACCCAGTACTTC.

This clone was detected only once. The rearrangement uses TRBV30 and TRBJ1-2, with D possibly matching TRBD1 (6 bases). V dropped 3 bases and J dropped 5 bases, with 7 bases sitting between them. Germline CDR1 GTSNPN, CDR2 SVGIG (reference sequence). The CDR3 sequence is 11 residues long. The CDR3 sequence is CAWRTGYGYTF. For the CDR3, the DNA is TGTGCCTGGAGAACAGGGTATGGCTACACCTTC.

This clone was recorded once. J is TRBJ2-3 and V is TRBV7-2, with D possibly matching TRBD1 (5 bases). V was clipped by 1 base and J by 10 bases, with 12 bases between them. The CDR3 consists of 13 residues. Looked up from germline, CDR1 is SGHTA and CDR2 is FQGNSA. In DNA form, the CDR3 reads TGTGCCAGCAGCTTAGATAGGGGTAGAGCGCAGTATTTT. It translates to CASSLDRGRAQYF.

The rearrangement uses TRBV14 and TRBJ1-2; D not resolved. The CDR3 extends over 13 amino acids. Germline CDR1 is SGHDN and CDR2 is FVKESK. V lost 2 bases and J 2 bases, leaving 6 bases between the germline ends. The CDR3 is CASSQKLNYGYTF. Written as DNA, the CDR3 is TGTGCCAGCAGCCAAAAGCTGAACTATGGCTACACCTTC.

This clone was counted a few times. This chain links TRBV5-5 with TRBJ1-5, with TRBD1 matching over 10 bases. The germline V gene encodes CDR1 SGHKS and CDR2 YYEKEE (reference sequence). V gave up 3 bases and J gave up 5 bases; unmatched junction bases: 5. The CDR3 consists of 15 residues. CDR3 loop: CASSSGTGDDQPQHF. CDR3 DNA sequence: TGTGCCAGCAGCTCGGGGACAGGGGACGATCAGCCCCAGCATTTT.

The chain recombines TRBV10-3 with TRBJ1-5; D is unresolved. V was cut by 0 bases and J by 7 bases, with 7 bases left in between. The CDR3 has 13 residues. Germline V gene lookup returns CDR1 ENHRY and CDR2 SYGVKD. CDR3 bases: TGTGCCATCAGTGAGTCTACGGTCCAGCCCCAGCATTTT. It translates to CAISESTVQPQHF.

The chain is built from TRBV25-1 and TRBJ2-1, with D possibly matching TRBD1 (6 bases). The CDR3 totals 15 residues. Germline V gives CDR1 MGHDK, CDR2 SYGVNS. Trimming cost V 10 bases and J 7 bases, with 23 bases left between them. The chain's CDR3 is CATATTGTNINEQFF. The CDR3 DNA sequence: TGTGCCACCGCGACTACGGGGACAAACATTAATGAGCAGTTCTTC.

The rearrangement joins TRBV18 to TRBJ1-1, with 7 positions matching TRBD1. The V gene end was trimmed by 4 bases and the J gene end by 0 bases; junction bases not matched to a gene: 8. The CDR3 has 16 amino acids. The germline V gene encodes CDR1 KGHSH and CDR2 LQKENI. CDR3 nucleotide sequence: TGTGCCAGCTCACTGAGGGGGCGAATCATGAACACTGAAGCTTTCTTT. Translation gives CASSLRGRIMNTEAFF.

The rearrangement joins TRBV27 to TRBJ2-6; no reliable D call. Between the trimmed V and J ends, which lost 5 bases and 1 base, there was a span of 9 bases. This CDR3 comprises 15 residues. Germline CDR1 is MNHEY and CDR2 is SMNVEV (reference sequence). CDR3 nucleotide sequence: TGTGCCAGCAGTCCTAGGATGTCTGGGGCCAACGTCCTGACTTTC. Protein sequence: CASSPRMSGANVLTF. The full variable domain, with the rest looked up from reference TRBV27 and TRBJ2-6, is EAQVTQNPRYLITVTGKKLTVTCSQNMNHEYMSWYRQDPGLGLRQIYYSMNVEVTDKGDVPEGYKVSRKEKRNFPLILESPSPNQTSLYFCASSPRMSGANVLTFGAGSRLTVL.